The 13 T cell receptor beta chains below were found in one sample sequenced in a study of T cell responses to AZD1222 COVID-19 vaccine. Clones were sequenced by immunoSEQ multiplex PCR, and TCRdb holds only the in-frame ones, with some missing. The table records 95,000 to 110,000 clones, 85% to 95% of them present only once. The material sequenced was peripheral blood, taken 28 days after the second AZD1222 dose. Every receptor here comes from an adult who received the AZD1222 COVID-19 vaccine.

This chain connects TRBV5-1 to TRBJ1-5, with D possibly TRBD1 on 6 matching bases. The germline V gene encodes CDR1 SGHRS and CDR2 YFSETQ. Trimming pared 3 bases from V and 4 bases from J, leaving 11 bases between. The length of the CDR3 is 14 residues. DNA of the CDR3: TGCGCCAGCAGCTCGGACAGTTCTAATCAGCCCCAGCATTTT. Protein sequence: CASSSDSSNQPQHF. The entire variable domain, with the rest obtained from reference TRBV5-1 and TRBJ1-5, is as follows: KAGVTQTPRYLIKTRGQQVTLSCSPISGHRSVSWYQQTPGQGLQFLFEYFSETQRNKGNFPGRFSGRQFSNSRSEMNVSTLELGDSALYLCASSSDSSNQPQHFGDGTRLSIL.

This sequence joins TRBV7-9 and TRBJ2-7; the D is unclear. The V gene lost 9 bases and the J gene lost 0 bases, with 15 bases spanning the gap. The germline gives CDR1 SEHNR, CDR2 FQNEAQ (reference sequence). This CDR3 spans 14 amino acids. The CDR3 loop reads CASQRPIDSYEQYF. The DNA for the CDR3 is TGTGCCAGTCAGAGACCAATTGACTCCTACGAGCAGTACTTC.

The V gene is TRBV7-2, the J gene TRBJ1-1; a possible D gene is TRBD1 (6 bases). CDR1 and CDR2 from the germline V gene are SGHTA and FQGNSA. Trimming removed 5 bases at V and 1 base at J, with 14 bases between. The CDR3 is 15 residues long. CDR3 region: CASSTQGGANTEAFF. The CDR3 DNA sequence: TGTGCCAGCAGCACGCAAGGGGGAGCGAACACTGAAGCTTTCTTT.

The chain recombines TRBV4-1 with TRBJ1-6, with D possibly matching TRBD1 (5 bases). Germline-derived CDR1 and CDR2 are MGHRA and YSYEKL. The CDR3 is 12 residues long. V was cut by 1 base and J by 16 bases, with 11 bases left in between. The CDR3 loop is CASSQVGADLHF. In nucleotides, the CDR3 is TGCGCCAGCAGCCAAGTTGGGGCGGATCTCCACTTT.

The J gene is TRBJ1-2, the V gene TRBV5-1, with 12 bases lining up with TRBD1. The CDR3 is 15 residues long. Germline V gives CDR1 SGHRS, CDR2 YFSETQ. V lost 4 bases and J lost 6; bases outside the gene matches: 7. This chain's CDR3 is CASSQGTGGADGYTF. CDR3 DNA sequence: TGCGCCAGCAGCCAGGGGACAGGGGGCGCGGATGGCTACACCTTC. Drawing the rest from reference TRBV5-1 and TRBJ1-2, the complete variable domain is KAGVTQTPRYLIKTRGQQVTLSCSPISGHRSVSWYQQTPGQGLQFLFEYFSETQRNKGNFPGRFSGRQFSNSRSEMNVSTLELGDSALYLCASSQGTGGADGYTFGSGTRLTVV.

The chain carries TRBV19 and TRBJ1-5, with no clear D. The CDR3 extends over 14 amino acids. V was clipped by 9 bases and J by 0 bases, with 12 bases between them. Germline V gives CDR1 LNHDA, CDR2 SQIVND (reference sequence). CDR3 DNA: TGTGCCAGCTGTAGGCTCCATAGCAATCAGCCCCAGCATTTT. Protein: CASCRLHSNQPQHF. Complete variable domain (other parts from reference TRBV19 and TRBJ1-5): DGGITQSPKYLFRKEGQNVTLSCEQNLNHDAMYWYRQDPGQGLRLIYYSQIVNDFQKGDIAEGYSVSREKKESFPLTVTSAQKNPTAFYLCASCRLHSNQPQHFGDGTRLSIL.

V and J are TRBV5-1 and TRBJ2-7; 9 bases match TRBD2. CDR3 length: 17 amino acids. Germline V lookup: CDR1 SGHRS, CDR2 YFSETQ. Trimming cost V 0 bases and J 6 bases; bases outside gene matches: 13. CDR3 amino acids: CASSLEGTGLASSEQYF. The CDR3 DNA is TGCGCCAGCAGCTTGGAAGGGACCGGACTAGCGTCGAGCGAGCAGTACTTC.

This chain links TRBV7-9 with TRBJ1-6, with D maybe TRBD1 (5 bases). The CDR3 totals 15 residues. Germline CDR1 and CDR2: SEHNR and FQNEAQ (reference sequence). V lost 1 base and J 8 bases, leaving 12 bases between the germline ends. The CDR3 here is CASSLGGTRDSPLHF. The CDR3 region has the DNA TGTGCCAGCAGCTTAGGAGGGACTCGGGATTCACCCCTCCACTTT.

This clone turned up a few times. The chain has TRBV29-1 and TRBJ1-2; D is uncertain. Per the germline V gene, CDR1 is SQVTM and CDR2 is ANQGSEA. The length of the CDR3 is 11 residues. V lost 3 bases, J lost 8 bases, and 10 bases lay in between. The CDR3 loop is CSVDRGSGYTF. CDR3 bases: TGCAGCGTTGATAGAGGTTCCGGCTACACCTTC. The full variable domain, with the rest looked up from reference TRBV29-1 and TRBJ1-2, is SAVISQKPSRDICQRGTSLTIQCQVDSQVTMMFWYRQQPGQSLTLIATANQGSEATYESGFVIDKFPISRPNLTFSTLTVSNMSPEDSSIYLCSVDRGSGYTFGSGTRLTVV.

The chain links TRBV3-1 (or the pseudogene TRBV3-2) to TRBJ1-5; no firm D call. Between the trimmed V and J ends, which lost 0 bases and 7 bases, there was a span of 19 bases. The CDR3 spans 17 residues. Germline V lookup: CDR1 LGHDT, CDR2 YNNKEL (reference sequence). CDR3 DNA sequence: TGTGCCAGCAGCCAAGATAGCCGACCCTCGACGAGACAGCCCCAGCATTTT. This sequence encodes CASSQDSRPSTRQPQHF.

In its sample, this clone was seen a few times. The chain carries TRBV5-8 and TRBJ2-7; 9 bases line up with TRBD1. Trimming removed 0 bases from V and 3 bases from J; junction bases left unmatched: 7. CDR3 size: 16 residues. Germline CDR1 is SGHTS and CDR2 is YDEGEE. CDR3 sequence (DNA): TGTGCCAGCAGCTTGGCCTCCGGGACAGGGATCTACGAGCAGTACTTC. As protein: CASSLASGTGIYEQYF.

This chain connects TRBV30 to TRBJ1-1; 7 bases are a match to TRBD1. The CDR3 extends over 13 amino acids. Germline CDR1 is GTSNPN and CDR2 is SVGIG (reference sequence). V shed 4 bases and J 3 bases; nucleotides not matched to a gene: 5. The chain's CDR3 is CAWTRGRDTEAFF. The CDR3 region has the DNA TGTGCCTGGACAAGGGGGCGCGACACTGAAGCTTTCTTT.

The chain recombines TRBV7-9 with TRBJ2-5; tentatively, D is TRBD1 (6 bases). V was pared by 7 bases and J by 5 bases, with 20 bases between. Per germline, CDR1 SEHNR and CDR2 FQNEAQ (reference sequence). The CDR3 length is 15 residues. DNA for the CDR3: TGTGCCAGCATCAACTACCTGGGACATCTGGAGACCCAGTACTTC. Its protein is CASINYLGHLETQYF.